The 20 T cell receptor beta chains given below trace back to one sample, sequenced in a study of T cells in localized non-small cell lung cancer. Repertoires were generated with immunoSEQ multiplex PCR, while TCRdb's copy carries only in-frame clones and drops some. The sample lists tens of thousands of clones, roughly 84% seen once, with roughly 7.5% in the top ten. Here the sequenced sample was PBMCs, taken before any cancer treatment. These receptors were taken from a man between 40 and 75 years old with stage II lung adenocarcinoma.

The V call is TRBV30, the J call TRBJ1-2; 9 bases align to TRBD1. The CDR3 is made up of 16 amino acids. V trimming: 1 base; J trimming: 0 bases; junction bases outside the gene matches: 6. Germline-derived CDR1 and CDR2 are GTSNPN and SVGIG (reference sequence). This CDR3 reads CAWSGTGASANYGYTF. As DNA, the CDR3 is TGTGCCTGGAGTGGGACAGGGGCCTCGGCTAACTATGGCTACACCTTC.

Details on this clone: An end of the junction does not agree with germline; a read error may underlie this. For the CDR3, the DNA is TGTGCCAGCAGCCTAGAGCCAGGGTCGCCAGCTTTCTTT. Translation gives CASSLEPGSPAFF. The chain employs TRBV11-2 and TRBJ1-1, with a tentative D call TRBD1 (5 bases). This CDR3 is built from 13 residues. Germline V CDR1 and CDR2: SGHAT, FQNNGV. Supplemented by reference TRBV11-2 and TRBJ1-1, the full variable domain reads EAGVAQSPRYKIIEKRQSVAFWCNPISGHATLYWYQQILGQGPKLLIQFQNNGVVDDSQLPKDRFSAERLKGVDSTLKIQPAKLEDSAVYLCASSLEPGSPAFFGQGTRLTVV.

The rearrangement joins TRBV6-5 to TRBJ1-2; D unresolved. V was cut by 8 bases and J by 1 base, with 11 bases left in between. Per germline, CDR1 MNHEY and CDR2 SVGAGI. CDR3 length: 13 amino acids. The CDR3 bases are TGTGCCAGCTTCACAGCCCTTAACTATGGCTACACCTTC. Its translation is CASFTALNYGYTF.

The rearrangement uses TRBV27 and TRBJ2-1; 9 positions agree with TRBD1. The junction had 10 bases not matched to a gene; V was cut back by 10 bases and J by 0 bases. CDR3 length equals 16 residues. Germline V lookup: CDR1 MNHEY, CDR2 SMNVEV (reference sequence). CDR3: CATTGGRGSSYNEQFF. The CDR3 nucleotides are TGTGCCACGACAGGGGGTCGGGGAAGCTCCTACAATGAGCAGTTCTTC.

The chain links TRBV7-9 to TRBJ2-2; D unclear. V shed 6 bases and J shed 5 bases, with 7 bases lying between them. The CDR3 is 12 residues long. Per the germline V gene, CDR1 is SEHNR and CDR2 is FQNEAQ (reference sequence). The CDR3 DNA reads as TGTGCCAGCAGACCCAATACCGGGGAGCTGTTTTTT. The encoded protein is CASRPNTGELFF.

The chain employs TRBV7-8 and TRBJ2-2; TRBD2 matches at 8 bases. V was clipped by 11 bases and J by 0 bases; unmatched bases: 2. Germline V gene data show CDR1 as SGHVS and CDR2 as FQNEAQ. CDR3 length: 13 residues. CDR3 loop: CAGGGTNTGELFF. DNA for the CDR3: TGTGCCGGCGGGGGGACGAACACCGGGGAGCTGTTTTTT. The full variable domain, with the rest looked up from reference TRBV7-8 and TRBJ2-2, is GAGVSQSPRYKVAKRGQDVALRCDPISGHVSLFWYQQALGQGPEFLTYFQNEAQLDKSGLPSDRFFAERPEGSVSTLKIQRTQQEDSAVYLCAGGGTNTGELFFGEGSRLTVL.

The count of this clone is one. The rearrangement links TRBV4-1 to TRBJ1-5; D not resolved. Trimming removed 1 base at V and 4 bases at J, with 2 bases between. The CDR3 sequence is 12 residues long. Germline CDR1 and CDR2: MGHRA and YSYEKL. CDR3 region: CASSQANQPQHF. The CDR3 DNA reads TGCGCCAGCAGCCAAGCTAATCAGCCCCAGCATTTT.

The chain recombines TRBV4-1 with TRBJ1-1; TRBD1 aligns across 10 bases. This CDR3 region has 15 residues. Germline CDR1 reads MGHRA; CDR2 reads YSYEKL. V shed 0 bases, J shed 5 bases, and the junction held 3 bases outside the gene matches. Written as DNA, the CDR3 is TGCGCCAGCAGCCAAGAAGGGACAGGGGTGACTGAAGCTTTCTTT. Translation: CASSQEGTGVTEAFF.

This clone is medium-sized. The chain recombines TRBV7-9 with TRBJ1-1; maybe TRBD1 (5 bases). The CDR3 spans 13 residues. The germline gives CDR1 SEHNR, CDR2 FQNEAQ (reference sequence). Trimming took 7 bases from V and 5 from J, leaving 14 bases between them. The CDR3 sequence is CASKWGLNTEAFF. CDR3 bases: TGTGCCAGCAAATGGGGCCTTAATACTGAAGCTTTCTTT.

This chain joins TRBV6-5 and TRBJ2-7; 8 bases match TRBD1. The length of the CDR3 is 15 residues. Germline V gene lookup returns CDR1 MNHEY and CDR2 SVGAGI. The trim removed 6 bases at V and 0 bases at J, leaving 7 bases unmatched. The CDR3 coding sequence is TGTGCCAGCAGCCCCACCGGGACAGGCTCCTACGAGCAGTACTTC. Amino acid sequence: CASSPTGTGSYEQYF.

This chain uses TRBV18 with TRBJ2-3; D uncertain. The V and J ends lost 3 bases and 2 bases respectively, with 9 bases between them. The CDR3 is 14 residues long. CDR1 and CDR2 (germline): KGHSH, LQKENI. The CDR3, as DNA: TGTGCCAGCTCACCCGACACGCTCACAGATACGCAGTATTTT. Its protein is CASSPDTLTDTQYF.

The chain recombines TRBV4-1 with TRBJ1-1; the D gene is possibly TRBD1 (5 bases). V shed 0 bases and J shed 1 base, with 15 bases lying between them. The CDR3 is made up of 17 amino acids. CDR1 is MGHRA and CDR2 is YSYEKL in the germline V gene. CDR3 nucleotides: TGCGCCAGCAGCCAAGATAAGGCAGGGAAGGAGAACACTGAAGCTTTCTTT. Residues: CASSQDKAGKENTEAFF.

The gene calls are TRBV7-9 and TRBJ1-3, with no clear D. Germline CDR1 and CDR2: SEHNR and FQNEAQ (reference sequence). The V and J ends lost 3 bases and 2 bases respectively, with 5 bases between them. This CDR3 comprises 13 residues. The DNA of the CDR3 is TGTGCCAGCAGCTTGGGAGCTGGAAACACCATATATTTT. Translated: CASSLGAGNTIYF.

The chain links TRBV18 to TRBJ2-1; the D gene is possibly TRBD2 (6 bases). CDR1 is KGHSH and CDR2 is LQKENI in the germline V gene. This CDR3 is built from 15 residues. V lost 0 bases to trimming and J lost 2 bases, with 8 bases between them. The CDR3 is CASSPPSGTYNEQFF. In nucleotides, the CDR3 is TGTGCCAGCTCACCACCTAGCGGAACCTACAATGAGCAGTTCTTC.

The genes are TRBV28 and TRBJ1-2, with TRBD1 as a possible D gene (5 bases). V was clipped by 6 bases and J by 6 bases, with 14 bases between them. The CDR3 sequence is 13 residues long. Per the germline V gene, CDR1 is MDHEN and CDR2 is SYDVKM. The chain's CDR3 is CASSPPGKDGYTF. The CDR3 region has the DNA TGTGCCAGCAGCCCTCCAGGGAAAGATGGCTACACCTTC.

The J gene is TRBJ2-2, the V gene TRBV5-6; D unclear. Trimming left V 4 bases short and J 0 bases short, with 10 bases between. The CDR3 totals 15 residues. Germline values: CDR1 SGHDT, CDR2 YYEEEE. CDR3 in amino acids: CASSPTRSNTGELFF. CDR3 sequence (DNA): TGTGCCAGCAGCCCGACGCGGTCGAACACCGGGGAGCTGTTTTTT.

This clone was found a few times. This rearrangement joins TRBV12-2 to TRBJ1-2. TRBV12-2 is listed as a pseudogene. The CDR3 is 13 residues long. The CDR3 DNA follows: TGTGCAAGTCGCTTAGCCCCAAATCGGTGGTACACCTTC. Translation: CASRLAPNRWYTF.

The rearrangement joins TRBV4-2 to TRBJ2-4; D is unclear. The V end was cut by 0 bases, the J end by 7 bases, with 10 bases between. The CDR3 runs 14 residues. The germline V gene encodes CDR1 LGHNA and CDR2 YNFKEQ. The CDR3: CASSQERSPNIQYF. The CDR3 coding sequence is TGTGCCAGCAGCCAAGAAAGGAGCCCCAACATTCAGTACTTC.

The chain has TRBV7-9 and TRBJ2-2; TRBD1 matches 9 bases. With V trimmed by 6 bases and J by 4 bases, 6 bases remained unmatched. The CDR3 has 15 residues. Germline values: CDR1 SEHNR, CDR2 FQNEAQ (reference sequence). CDR3 sequence reads: CASSSGTGFTGELFF. The CDR3 DNA follows: TGTGCCAGCAGTTCCGGGACAGGGTTCACCGGGGAGCTGTTTTTT. Using reference TRBV7-9 and TRBJ2-2 for the parts outside the CDR3, the full variable domain is DTGVSQNPRHKITKRGQNVTFRCDPISEHNRLYWYRQTLGQGPEFLTYFQNEAQLEKSRLLSDRFSAERPKGSFSTLEIQRTEQGDSAMYLCASSSGTGFTGELFFGEGSRLTVL.

J is TRBJ1-1 and V is TRBV6-6, with unresolved D. The ends were cut back, 4 bases at V and 1 base at J, with 13 bases in the middle. The CDR3 is 15 residues long. The germline V gene has CDR1 MNHNY and CDR2 SVGAGI (reference sequence). The CDR3 coding sequence is TGTGCCAGCAGTTCCATGGCAAATCGGAACACTGAAGCTTTCTTT. The encoded protein is CASSSMANRNTEAFF.